These 3 T cell receptor beta chains came from one sample sequenced in a study of shared clonotypes between healthy human individuals. The method was immunoSEQ multiplex PCR; TCRdb's version includes in-frame clones alone and lacks a portion of them. The data contain over 300,000 clones, around 87% of them singletons. The source material was memory CD8+ T cells sorted from blood. Subset here: CD45RO+ cells pooled with CCR7-negative TemRA cells. These receptors came from a man younger than 30 in good health.

The J gene is TRBJ1-3, the V gene TRBV29-1; D might be TRBD1 (6 bases). V was pared by 5 bases and J by 3 bases, with 20 bases between. This CDR3 is built from 16 residues. Germline V gene data show CDR1 as SQVTM and CDR2 as ANQGSEA. In DNA, the CDR3 is TGCAGCGTTCTTGGGGGCTCAGCCGGGGATGGAAACACCATATATTTT. It specifies CSVLGGSAGDGNTIYF.

The V gene is TRBV11-3, the J gene TRBJ1-1, with D uncertain. Germline V gives CDR1 SGHNT, CDR2 YENEEA. The CDR3 is 13 residues long. The V end lost 5 bases, the J end lost 5 bases, and 12 bases lay between the germline ends. The CDR3 is CASSHGPGTEAFF. CDR3 DNA: TGTGCCAGCAGCCACGGCCCGGGGACTGAAGCTTTCTTT.

This chain connects TRBV2 to TRBJ2-7, with D perhaps given as TRBD1 or TRBD2 (7 bases each). The CDR3 is 13 residues long. CDR1 is SNHLY, CDR2 FYNNEI, per germline. V was pared by 9 bases and J by 5 bases, with 17 bases between. CDR3 DNA: TGTGCCAGGTATCCCAGGGGGGGAGACGAGCAGTACTTC. This encodes CARYPRGGDEQYF.